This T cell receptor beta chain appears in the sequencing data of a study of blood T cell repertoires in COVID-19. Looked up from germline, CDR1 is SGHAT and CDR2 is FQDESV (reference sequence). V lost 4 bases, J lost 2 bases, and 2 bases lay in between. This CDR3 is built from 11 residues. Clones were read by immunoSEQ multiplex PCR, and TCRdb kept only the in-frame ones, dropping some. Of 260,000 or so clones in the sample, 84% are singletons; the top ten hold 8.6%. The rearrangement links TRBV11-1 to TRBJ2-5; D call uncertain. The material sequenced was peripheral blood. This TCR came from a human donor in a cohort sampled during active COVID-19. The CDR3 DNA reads TGTGCCAGCAGCTCTCAAGAGACCCAGTACTTC. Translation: CASSSQETQYF. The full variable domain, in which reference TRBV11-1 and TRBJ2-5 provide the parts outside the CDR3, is EAEVAQSPRYKITEKSQAVAFWCDPISGHATLYWYRQILGQGPELLVQFQDESVVDDSQLPKDRFSAERLKGVDSTLKIQPAELGDSAMYLCASSSQETQYFGPGTRLLVL.